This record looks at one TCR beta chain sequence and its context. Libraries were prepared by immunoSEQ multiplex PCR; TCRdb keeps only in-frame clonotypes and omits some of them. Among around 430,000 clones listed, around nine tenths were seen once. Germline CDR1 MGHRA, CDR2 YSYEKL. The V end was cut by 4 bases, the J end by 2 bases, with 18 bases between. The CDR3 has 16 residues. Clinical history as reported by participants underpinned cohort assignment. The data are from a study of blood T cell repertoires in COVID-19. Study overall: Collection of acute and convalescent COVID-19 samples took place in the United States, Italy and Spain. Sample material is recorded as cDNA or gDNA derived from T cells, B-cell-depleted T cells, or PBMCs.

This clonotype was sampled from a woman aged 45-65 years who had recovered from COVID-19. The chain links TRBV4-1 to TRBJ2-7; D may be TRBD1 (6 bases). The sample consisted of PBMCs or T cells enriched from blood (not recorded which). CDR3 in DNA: TGCGCCAGCAGCCTATCCGGTCCGGGACAACCCTACGAGCAGTACTTC. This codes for CASSLSGPGQPYEQYF.